The entry below describes one T cell receptor beta chain. Its antigen is unknown. The CDR3 covers 16 residues. Germline V gene lookup returns CDR1 LGHDT and CDR2 YNNKEL (reference sequence). V lost 0 bases to trimming and J lost 3 bases; unmatched junction nucleotides: 7. The data stem from a study of T cell responses to AZD1222 COVID-19 vaccine. Study-level points and caveats: Spike as a whole was targeted by vaccine-associated CD4 TCRs, dominant at 160-218 and 743-854. Baseline antibody screening turned up just six or seven seropositive AZD1222 recipients. Following two doses of AZD1222, Spike-specific TCR breadth and depth rose.

Clones were sequenced by immunoSEQ multiplex PCR, and TCRdb holds only the in-frame ones, with some missing. The table has fewer than 110,000 clones, about 89% seen once. Sequenced here: peripheral blood, sampled on day 0 of AZD1222 vaccination. The sequence came from an adult in good health. The V gene is TRBV3-1 (or the pseudogene TRBV3-2), the J gene TRBJ2-7, with 8 positions matching TRBD2. The chain's CDR3 is CASSQDQGTRRYEQYF. The CDR3 coding sequence is TGTGCCAGCAGCCAAGATCAGGGGACTAGACGCTACGAGCAGTACTTC.